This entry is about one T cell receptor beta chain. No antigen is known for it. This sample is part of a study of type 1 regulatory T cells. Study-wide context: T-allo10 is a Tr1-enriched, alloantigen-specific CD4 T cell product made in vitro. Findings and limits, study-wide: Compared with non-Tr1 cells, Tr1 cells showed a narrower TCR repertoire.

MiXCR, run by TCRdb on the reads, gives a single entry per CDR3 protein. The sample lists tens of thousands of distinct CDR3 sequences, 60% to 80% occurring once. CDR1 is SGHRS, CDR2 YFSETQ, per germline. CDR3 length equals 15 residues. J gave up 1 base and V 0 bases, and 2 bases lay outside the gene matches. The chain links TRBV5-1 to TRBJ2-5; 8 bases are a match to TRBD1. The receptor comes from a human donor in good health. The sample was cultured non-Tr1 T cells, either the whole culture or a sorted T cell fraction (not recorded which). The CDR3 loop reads CASSLGQGAQETQYF. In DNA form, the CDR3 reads TGCGCCAGCAGCTTGGGTCAGGGGGCCCAAGAGACCCAGTACTTC.